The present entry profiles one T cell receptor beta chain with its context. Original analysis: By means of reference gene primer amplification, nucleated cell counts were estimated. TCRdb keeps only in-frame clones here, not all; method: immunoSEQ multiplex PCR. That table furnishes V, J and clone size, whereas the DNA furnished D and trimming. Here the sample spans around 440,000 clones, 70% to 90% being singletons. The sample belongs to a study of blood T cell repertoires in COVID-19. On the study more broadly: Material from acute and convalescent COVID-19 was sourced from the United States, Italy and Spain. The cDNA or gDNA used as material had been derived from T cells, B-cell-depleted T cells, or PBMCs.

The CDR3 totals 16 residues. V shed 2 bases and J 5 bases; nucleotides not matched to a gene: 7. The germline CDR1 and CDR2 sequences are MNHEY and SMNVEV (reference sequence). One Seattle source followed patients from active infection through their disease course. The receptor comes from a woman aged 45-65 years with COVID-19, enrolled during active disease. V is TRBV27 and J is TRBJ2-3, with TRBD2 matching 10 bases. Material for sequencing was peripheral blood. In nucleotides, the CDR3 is TGTGCCAGCAGTTTACGGCTAGCGGGGGTGAAAGATACGCAGTATTTT. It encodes CASSLRLAGVKDTQYF.